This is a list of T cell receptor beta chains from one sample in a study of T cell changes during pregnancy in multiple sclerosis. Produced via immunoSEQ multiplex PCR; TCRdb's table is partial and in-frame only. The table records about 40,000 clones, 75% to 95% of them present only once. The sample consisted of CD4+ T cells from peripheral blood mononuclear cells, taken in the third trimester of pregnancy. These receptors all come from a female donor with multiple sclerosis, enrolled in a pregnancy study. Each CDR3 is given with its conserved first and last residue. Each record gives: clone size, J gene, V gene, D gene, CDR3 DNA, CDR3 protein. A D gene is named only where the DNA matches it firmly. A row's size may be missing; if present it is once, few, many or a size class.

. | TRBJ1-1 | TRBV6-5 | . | TGTGCCAGCAGGGGATCCGGACTGCAGAACACTGAAGCTTTCTTT | CASRGSGLQNTEAFF
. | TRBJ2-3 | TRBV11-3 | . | TGTGCCAGCAGCTTAGCGGGGTACACAGATACGCAGTATTTT | CASSLAGYTDTQYF
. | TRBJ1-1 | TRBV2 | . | TGTGCCAGCAGTCTACAGGGTGCGGAAGCTTTCTTT | CASSLQGAEAFF
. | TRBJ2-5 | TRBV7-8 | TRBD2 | TGTGCCAGCAGCTTAAACCGGGGGGGGACCCAGTACTTC | CASSLNRGGTQYF
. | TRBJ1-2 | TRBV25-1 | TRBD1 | TGTGCCAGCAGGGCAACCGGGACAGGAAATGGCTACACCTTC | CASRATGTGNGYTF
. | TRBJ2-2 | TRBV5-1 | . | TGCGCCAGCAGCTTGCTTCAGGGGAGAGGCACCGGGGAGCTGTTTTTT | CASSLLQGRGTGELFF
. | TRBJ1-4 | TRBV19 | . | TGTGCCAGTAGTATACAGGGATCCGGTGAAAAACTGTTTTTT | CASSIQGSGEKLFF
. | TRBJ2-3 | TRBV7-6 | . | TGTGCCAGCAATCCAGGGGGGACTCCGTTGGGGGCGCAGTATTTT | CASNPGGTPLGAQYF
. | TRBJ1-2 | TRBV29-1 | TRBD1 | TGCAGCGTTGAACTGGTGGCAGGGGGTAGCTATGGCTACACCTTC | CSVELVAGGSYGYTF
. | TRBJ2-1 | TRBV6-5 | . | TGTGCCAGCAGTTACTCGAGGCCAGGGTCAGGCAATGAGCAGTTCTTC | CASSYSRPGSGNEQFF
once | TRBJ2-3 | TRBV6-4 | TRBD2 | TGTGCCAGCAGTTTGGGGGCGGGAGGCCCAGATACGCAGTATTTT | CASSLGAGGPDTQYF
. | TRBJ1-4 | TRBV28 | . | TGTGCCAGCAACAGGGTTAATGGGGAACTGTTTTTT | CASNRVNGELFF
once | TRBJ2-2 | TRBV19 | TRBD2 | TGTGCCAGTACGGCCAGCGGGGCCGGGGAGCTGTTTTTT | CASTASGAGELFF
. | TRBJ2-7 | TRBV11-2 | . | TGTGCCAGCAGCTCCGGCTACGAGCAGTACTTC | CASSSGYEQYF
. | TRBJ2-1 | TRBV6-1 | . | TGTGCCAGCAGTGAAGCGCAGAGGAGGGGTAAGAATGAGCAGTTCTTC | CASSEAQRRGKNEQFF
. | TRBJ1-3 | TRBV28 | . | TGTGCCAGCAGTTTACCGGGGGTCACCTCTGGAAACACCATATATTTT | CASSLPGVTSGNTIYF